The 22 T cell receptor beta chains below come from one sample, sequenced in a study of blood T cell repertoires in COVID-19. TCRdb's copy holds only in-frame clones and misses some; the assay was immunoSEQ multiplex PCR. Of 200,000 to 300,000 clones listed, more than 75% were seen once; the top ten hold over 3%. The source material was peripheral blood. The origin of the receptors is a woman aged 30 to 39 who had recovered from COVID-19.

The chain has TRBV18 and TRBJ2-1, with TRBD2 matching over 7 bases. Germline V lookup: CDR1 KGHSH, CDR2 LQKENI. The V segment lost 0 bases and the J segment 4 bases; nucleotides outside the gene matches: 9. The length of the CDR3 is 17 residues. This CDR3 reads CASSPPKGGGLYNEQFF. CDR3 in DNA: TGTGCCAGCTCACCACCCAAGGGCGGGGGTTTATACAATGAGCAGTTCTTC.

This sequence joins TRBV29-1 and TRBJ1-1; D call uncertain. Germline V CDR1 and CDR2: SQVTM, ANQGSEA. V was shortened by 4 bases and J by 1 base, with 10 bases between the two germline ends. The CDR3 is made up of 13 amino acids. The CDR3 DNA follows: TGCAGCGTTGGGCGGCTCCCGAACACTGAAGCTTTCTTT. Its translation is CSVGRLPNTEAFF.

CDR3 DNA: TGTGCCAGCATGAGTAGCGGGGGGATTTTAGCCAAAAACATTCAGTACTTC. It specifies CASMSSGGILAKNIQYF. The rearrangement uses TRBV2 and TRBJ2-4, with 10 bases lining up with TRBD2. Per the germline V gene, CDR1 is SNHLY and CDR2 is FYNNEI. This CDR3 contains 17 residues. V lost 7 bases, J lost 0 bases, and 9 bases stayed unmatched.

This chain links TRBV12-3 or TRBV12-4 with TRBJ1-2, with 7 bases lining up with TRBD1. V was clipped by 6 bases and J by 3 bases; unmatched bases: 4. This CDR3 has 13 residues. In nucleotides, the CDR3 is TGTGCCAGCAGGCCGACAGGGTACTATGGCTACACCTTC. Protein product: CASRPTGYYGYTF.

The J gene is TRBJ2-1, the V gene TRBV7-6; 10 bases are a match to TRBD2. The CDR3 has 18 amino acids. With 1 base clipped from V and 5 bases from J, the junction kept 11 bases outside the gene matches. CDR1 is SGHVS and CDR2 is FNYEAQ in the germline V gene. This CDR3 is CASSLGLLAGLGNNEQFF. DNA for the CDR3: TGTGCCAGCAGCTTAGGCCTACTAGCGGGGTTGGGGAACAATGAGCAGTTCTTC. Based on the CDR3 plus reference TRBV7-6 and TRBJ2-1, the full variable domain is GAGVSQSPRYKVTKRGQDVALRCDPISGHVSLYWYRQALGQGPEFLTYFNYEAQQDKSGLPNDRFSAERPEGSISTLTIQRTEQRDSAMYRCASSLGLLAGLGNNEQFFGPGTRLTVL.

CDR3 in amino acids: CASSDPRPGTQYF. The CDR3 region has the DNA TGTGCCAGCAGTGACCCGCGTCCGGGGACCCAGTACTTC. The rearrangement links TRBV6-1 to TRBJ2-5; the D is unclear. Germline-derived CDR1 and CDR2 are MNHNS and SASEGT. The CDR3 covers 13 residues. V was trimmed by 3 bases and J by 7 bases, leaving 12 bases between them.

The rearrangement joins TRBV19 to TRBJ1-5, with 7 positions matching TRBD1. This CDR3 has 15 residues. With 9 bases clipped from V and 1 base from J, the junction kept 9 bases outside the gene matches. CDR1 and CDR2 from the germline V gene are LNHDA and SQIVND (reference sequence). This CDR3 is CASASLQGSNQPQHF. The DNA of the CDR3 is TGTGCCAGCGCCTCCCTACAGGGGAGCAATCAGCCCCAGCATTTT.

The chain has TRBV5-1 and TRBJ1-6, with no clear D. V dropped 0 bases and J dropped 6 bases, with 13 bases sitting between them. The length of the CDR3 is 16 residues. Germline V gene sequence: CDR1 SGHRS, CDR2 YFSETQ. The CDR3 protein is CASSLDFRGGNSPLHF. Here the CDR3 DNA reads TGCGCCAGCAGCTTGGATTTCCGGGGTGGTAATTCACCCCTCCACTTT. Complete variable domain (other parts from reference TRBV5-1 and TRBJ1-6): KAGVTQTPRYLIKTRGQQVTLSCSPISGHRSVSWYQQTPGQGLQFLFEYFSETQRNKGNFPGRFSGRQFSNSRSEMNVSTLELGDSALYLCASSLDFRGGNSPLHFGNGTRLTVT.

This chain joins TRBV24-1 and TRBJ2-5; 7 nucleotides match TRBD1. CDR3 size: 15 residues. Germline V gene lookup returns CDR1 KGHDR and CDR2 SFDVKD. V trimming: 3 bases; J trimming: 0 bases; junction bases outside the gene matches: 3. CDR3 sequence reads: CATSDETGNQETQYF. CDR3 nucleotides: TGTGCCACCAGTGATGAGACAGGGAACCAAGAGACCCAGTACTTC.

The chain is built from TRBV4-3 and TRBJ1-6, with 7 bases matching TRBD1. Unmatched junction bases numbered 18, after V lost 3 bases and J lost 10 bases. CDR1 is LGHNA, CDR2 YSLEER, per germline. The CDR3 length is 18 residues. In nucleotides, the CDR3 is TGCGCCAGCAGCCAGACGTTAGGAGGAGGGGGCAATGACTCACCCCTCCACTTT. Translation gives CASSQTLGGGGNDSPLHF.

The chain couples TRBV5-1 to TRBJ2-7, with 8 positions matching TRBD2. CDR3 size: 15 residues. CDR1 is SGHRS, CDR2 YFSETQ, per germline. The V gene end was trimmed by 0 bases and the J gene end by 3 bases; junction bases not matched to a gene: 5. CDR3 residues: CASSLVAGGDYEQYF. CDR3 nucleotide sequence: TGCGCCAGCAGCTTGGTGGCGGGGGGCGACTACGAGCAGTACTTC.

The chain links TRBV29-1 to TRBJ2-5; no reliable D call. CDR3 length: 13 residues. V lost 5 bases and J lost 0, with 10 bases in between. Germline-derived CDR1 and CDR2 are SQVTM and ANQGSEA. The CDR3 loop is CSVFLKYQETQYF. Here the CDR3 DNA reads TGCAGCGTTTTCCTAAAGTACCAAGAGACCCAGTACTTC.

J is TRBJ1-2 and V is TRBV29-1, with a tentative D call TRBD1 (5 bases). This CDR3 spans 12 amino acids. Looked up from germline, CDR1 is SQVTM and CDR2 is ANQGSEA. The V and J ends lost 2 bases and 2 bases respectively, with 6 bases between them. The CDR3 reads CSVENRNYGYTF. In DNA form, the CDR3 reads TGCAGCGTTGAAAACAGGAACTATGGCTACACCTTC.

The chain employs TRBV13 and TRBJ2-1, with 11 bases lining up with TRBD2. Per the germline V gene, CDR1 is PRHDT and CDR2 is FYEKMQ (reference sequence). The length of the CDR3 is 18 residues. Germline trimming cut 5 bases from V and 2 bases from J; bases unmatched to any gene: 11. CDR3 residues: CASSPGGSGGVAYNEQFF. The DNA of the CDR3 is TGTGCCAGCAGCCCAGGAGGTAGCGGGGGGGTCGCCTACAATGAGCAGTTCTTC. The variable domain in full, with the rest retrieved from reference TRBV13 and TRBJ2-1, is AAGVIQSPRHLIKEKRETATLKCYPIPRHDTVYWYQQGPGQDPQFLISFYEKMQSDKGSIPDRFSAQQFSDYHSELNMSSLELGDSALYFCASSPGGSGGVAYNEQFFGPGTRLTVL.

The DNA for the CDR3 is TGTGCCAGCAGCCACAGCTCTGGAAACACCATATATTTT. This translates into CASSHSSGNTIYF. The chain is built from TRBV3-1 (or the pseudogene TRBV3-2) and TRBJ1-3, with D hard to call. Germline loops: CDR1 LGHDT, CDR2 YNNKEL (reference sequence). This CDR3 region has 13 residues. Between the trimmed V and J ends, which lost 3 bases and 0 bases, there was a span of 3 bases.

This clone was counted once. The chain couples TRBV3-1 (or the pseudogene TRBV3-2) to TRBJ2-2; 8 nucleotides line up with TRBD1. With V trimmed by 3 bases and J by 1 base, 7 bases remained unmatched. The CDR3 is 17 amino acids. Germline CDR1 is LGHDT and CDR2 is YNNKEL (reference sequence). Here the CDR3 DNA reads TGTGCCAGCAGCCAGGGTTGGACAGGGAGGAACACCGGGGAGCTGTTTTTT. It yields the protein CASSQGWTGRNTGELFF.

V gene TRBV6-5 combines with J gene TRBJ2-1; D is undetermined. V was pared by 4 bases and J by 5 bases, with 3 bases between. The CDR3 has 11 amino acids. CDR1 and CDR2 (germline): MNHEY, SVGAGI. DNA of the CDR3: TGTGCCAGCAGTTCCGACAATGAGCAGTTCTTC. Residues: CASSSDNEQFF.

The chain employs TRBV7-9 and TRBJ2-5; D gene ambiguous. Germline V CDR1 and CDR2: SEHNR, FQNEAQ (reference sequence). The CDR3 consists of 14 residues. Trimming removed 7 bases at V and 5 bases at J, with 17 bases between. Here the CDR3 reads CASTTYATLETQYF. The CDR3 DNA sequence: TGTGCCAGCACCACCTACGCTACGCTTGAGACCCAGTACTTC.

The chain recombines TRBV5-6 with TRBJ1-1; D gene uncertain. The V gene's germline CDR1 is SGHDT and CDR2 YYEEEE. This CDR3 contains 14 residues. Trimming shortened V by 1 base and J by 2 bases, and 9 bases separated the two germline ends. The CDR3 coding sequence is TGTGCCAGCAGCTTGACGGGAGTCAACACTGAAGCTTTCTTT. It codes for CASSLTGVNTEAFF.

The gene calls are TRBV7-3 and TRBJ2-7; 10 positions agree with TRBD2. J was trimmed by 6 bases and V by 2 bases; bases with no gene match: 7. The CDR3 runs to 15 residues. Germline assignment: CDR1 SGHTA and CDR2 FQGTGA. CDR3 protein: CASSLGLAGAGEQYF. In nucleotides, the CDR3 is TGTGCCAGCAGCTTAGGGCTAGCGGGGGCCGGCGAGCAGTACTTC.

This clone appeared a single time. This chain connects TRBV3-1 (or the pseudogene TRBV3-2) to TRBJ2-7; TRBD2 matches at 9 bases. V was pared by 4 bases and J by 6 bases, with 10 bases of the junction left unmatched. The CDR3 is 15 residues long. Germline V gives CDR1 LGHDT, CDR2 YNNKEL (reference sequence). CDR3 sequence: CASSLEALAGTEQYF. CDR3 bases: TGTGCCAGCAGCCTCGAGGCGCTAGCGGGGACCGAGCAGTACTTC.

In this sample, this clone turned up once. The rearrangement joins TRBV6-4 to TRBJ1-1; no clear D. V was cut by 5 bases and J by 7 bases, with 17 bases left in between. The CDR3 contains 14 residues. Germline-derived CDR1 and CDR2 are MRHNA and SNTAGT. The CDR3 spells CASSYPGAAIEAFF. For the CDR3, the DNA is TGTGCCAGCAGTTATCCCGGTGCGGCGATTGAAGCTTTCTTT.